These 11 T cell receptor beta chains were all obtained from the same sample, sequenced in a study of control samples from healthy donors and cancer patients. Clones were sequenced by immunoSEQ multiplex PCR, and TCRdb holds only the in-frame ones, with some missing. The repertoire includes 150,000 to 200,000 clones, roughly 90% of them detected once, and about 1.4% sits in the top ten. The source material was blood. Every receptor here comes from a woman aged 45-65 years in good health.

This clone was seen more than once but under ten times. The chain uses TRBV19 and TRBJ1-6, with no clear D. The V gene lost 7 bases and the J gene lost 0 bases, with 10 bases spanning the gap. Germline V gives CDR1 LNHDA, CDR2 SQIVND (reference sequence). CDR3 size: 15 residues. In nucleotides, the CDR3 is TGTGCCAGTAAGGTGGAGAGCTCCTATAATTCACCCCTCCACTTT. This gives the protein CASKVESSYNSPLHF. The entire variable domain, with the rest obtained from reference TRBV19 and TRBJ1-6, is as follows: DGGITQSPKYLFRKEGQNVTLSCEQNLNHDAMYWYRQDPGQGLRLIYYSQIVNDFQKGDIAEGYSVSREKKESFPLTVTSAQKNPTAFYLCASKVESSYNSPLHFGNGTRLTVT.

This clone was seen a single time. The genes are TRBV25-1 and TRBJ1-4, with 9 bases lining up with TRBD1. Per germline, CDR1 MGHDK and CDR2 SYGVNS. The CDR3 spans 15 residues. The junction had 6 bases not matched to a gene; V was cut back by 5 bases and J by 5 bases. This CDR3 reads CASSPPGTGNEKLFF. The CDR3 DNA sequence: TGTGCCAGCAGTCCCCCCGGGACAGGGAATGAAAAACTGTTTTTT.

The chain is built from TRBV5-1 and TRBJ1-1; D perhaps matches TRBD1 (6 bases). This CDR3 is 14 amino acids long. Trimming cost V 2 bases and J 0 bases, with 8 bases left between them. Germline V gene data show CDR1 as SGHRS and CDR2 as YFSETQ. The CDR3 spells CASSFGQLNTEAFF. The CDR3 DNA reads TGCGCCAGCAGCTTCGGACAGCTGAACACTGAAGCTTTCTTT. Full variable domain (rest looked up from reference TRBV5-1 and TRBJ1-1): KAGVTQTPRYLIKTRGQQVTLSCSPISGHRSVSWYQQTPGQGLQFLFEYFSETQRNKGNFPGRFSGRQFSNSRSEMNVSTLELGDSALYLCASSFGQLNTEAFFGQGTRLTVV.

The chain links TRBV30 to TRBJ2-5, with D perhaps matching TRBD1 (5 bases). The ends were cut back, 6 bases at V and 1 base at J, with 15 bases in the middle. The CDR3 runs 14 residues. Germline V CDR1 and CDR2: GTSNPN, SVGIG (reference sequence). In DNA, the CDR3 is TGTGCCTGCAAGGGGAAACAGACCCAAGAGACCCAGTACTTC. Translating it yields CACKGKQTQETQYF.

The CDR3 here is CASSPDSGTHLRNTIYF. CDR3 in DNA: TGCGCCAGCAGCCCGGACTCCGGGACCCATCTGCGGAACACCATATATTTT. V and J are TRBV4-3 and TRBJ1-3; possible D gene TRBD1, 5 bases. CDR3 size: 17 residues. Germline assignment: CDR1 LGHNA and CDR2 YSLEER. V was clipped by 4 bases and J by 7 bases, with 23 bases between them.

The V gene is TRBV27, the J gene TRBJ2-1; 8 nucleotides match TRBD1. V shed 7 bases, J shed 6 bases, and the junction held 5 bases outside the gene matches. Germline-derived CDR1 and CDR2 are MNHEY and SMNVEV (reference sequence). The CDR3 runs to 13 residues. Here the CDR3 DNA reads TGTGCCAGCACAGGACAGGGAGGCAATGAGCAGTTCTTC. This translates into CASTGQGGNEQFF.

V and J are TRBV30 and TRBJ1-2; no clear D gene. The germline V and J ends were trimmed by 2 bases and 5 bases, with 9 bases remaining between them. The CDR3 is 12 residues long. Germline V gene lookup returns CDR1 GTSNPN and CDR2 SVGIG (reference sequence). The CDR3 loop reads CAWSSTEYGYTF. For the CDR3, the DNA is TGTGCCTGGAGTTCGACCGAGTATGGCTACACCTTC. The complete variable domain, with remaining parts taken from reference TRBV30 and TRBJ1-2, reads SQTIHQWPATLVQPVGSPLSLECTVEGTSNPNLYWYRQAAGRGLQLLFYSVGIGQISSEVPQNLSASRPQDRQFILSSKKLLLSDSGFYLCAWSSTEYGYTFGSGTRLTVV.

The rearrangement links TRBV5-1 to TRBJ2-7; 8 nucleotides align to TRBD2. The CDR3 length is 14 residues. Unmatched junction bases numbered 3, after V lost 4 bases and J lost 0 bases. Germline lookup yields CDR1 SGHRS and CDR2 YFSETQ. The CDR3: CASSPTSVSYEQYF. The CDR3 region has the DNA TGCGCCAGCAGCCCGACTAGCGTCTCCTACGAGCAGTACTTC.

CDR3 nucleotide sequence: TGTGCCAGCGTGGACAGCCTTAATATTGGCTACACCTTC. Protein sequence: CASVDSLNIGYTF. This chain connects TRBV28 to TRBJ1-2; the D gene is possibly TRBD1 (6 bases). CDR1 is MDHEN and CDR2 is SYDVKM in the germline V gene. The CDR3 loop spans 13 amino acids. V was shortened by 8 bases and J by 7 bases, with 17 bases between the two germline ends.

The rearrangement uses TRBV6-5 and TRBJ2-3, with D possibly being TRBD1 or TRBD2 (5 bases each). The length of the CDR3 is 14 residues. V was cut by 0 bases and J by 1 base, with 5 bases left in between. Germline-derived CDR1 and CDR2 are MNHEY and SVGAGI. Here the CDR3 reads CASSYSGGTDTQYF. CDR3 bases: TGTGCCAGCAGTTACTCGGGGGGCACAGATACGCAGTATTTT.

This clone was found once. The J gene is TRBJ2-7, the V gene TRBV12-3 or TRBV12-4; TRBD1 agrees at 7 bases. This CDR3 region has 12 residues. V was clipped by 7 bases and J by 3 bases; unmatched bases: 3. The CDR3 is CASTRQGYEQYF. The CDR3 DNA sequence: TGTGCCAGCACCCGACAGGGCTACGAGCAGTACTTC.